Below are 7 T cell receptor beta chains sequenced from a single sample in a study of control samples from healthy donors and cancer patients. Using immunoSEQ multiplex PCR, the repertoire was profiled, and TCRdb retains in-frame clones only, with some absent. The sample holds 50,000 or so clones, 88% seen once. What was sequenced was blood. The receptor source for this set is a man aged 50 or older in good health.

This rearrangement joins TRBV28 to TRBJ1-3, with a weak D call TRBD1 (5 bases). The CDR3 is 14 amino acids. Trimming pared 7 bases from V and 5 bases from J, leaving 15 bases between. Looked up from germline, CDR1 is MDHEN and CDR2 is SYDVKM. The CDR3 DNA reads TGTGCCAGCACTTGGGGGGGATCTCGAAACACCATATATTTT. As protein: CASTWGGSRNTIYF.

This chain's CDR3 is CASSSYSNQPQHF. The CDR3 nucleotides read TGTGCCAGCAGTTCCTATAGCAATCAGCCCCAGCATTTT. The chain is built from TRBV6-5 and TRBJ1-5; the D is unclear. Germline CDR1 is MNHEY and CDR2 is SVGAGI. The CDR3 is made up of 13 amino acids. V shed 4 bases and J shed 0 bases, with 4 bases lying between them.

The J gene is TRBJ2-5, the V gene TRBV7-7; tentatively, D is TRBD2 (6 bases). The CDR3 has 15 amino acids. Trimming removed 0 bases from V and 1 base from J, with 9 bases in between. CDR1 is SSHAT and CDR2 is FNYEAQ in the germline V gene (reference sequence). CDR3 region: CASSLAGTPQETQYF. In nucleotides, the CDR3 is TGTGCCAGCAGCTTAGCGGGGACTCCCCAAGAGACCCAGTACTTC.

The CDR3 bases are TGTGCCAGCAAGGGGCATAACACTGAAGCTTTCTTT. This gives the protein CASKGHNTEAFF. J is TRBJ1-1 and V is TRBV2, with D possibly being TRBD1 (5 bases). The CDR3 totals 12 residues. Germline V gives CDR1 SNHLY, CDR2 FYNNEI. Trimming removed 7 bases at V and 2 bases at J, with 8 bases between.

The CDR3 DNA reads TGCAGCGTTGAAGGAGAGGGTGATGGCTACACCTTC. Encoded protein: CSVEGEGDGYTF. This chain links TRBV29-1 with TRBJ1-2; D not resolved. Per the germline V gene, CDR1 is SQVTM and CDR2 is ANQGSEA. Trimming removed 1 base from V and 6 bases from J, with 9 bases in between. This CDR3 has 12 amino acids.

This chain uses TRBV28 with TRBJ2-1; TRBD2 matches 9 bases. Germline V CDR1 and CDR2: MDHEN, SYDVKM. This CDR3 comprises 15 residues. The junction had 7 bases not matched to a gene; V was cut back by 6 bases and J by 4 bases. DNA for the CDR3: TGTGCCAGCAGCCTGACTAGCGGCATATACAATGAGCAGTTCTTC. Amino acid sequence: CASSLTSGIYNEQFF.

The V gene is TRBV2, the J gene TRBJ2-7; TRBD2 matches 14 bases. V lost 6 bases and J lost 2; bases outside the gene matches: 6. This CDR3 is 16 amino acids long. Germline CDR1 reads SNHLY; CDR2 reads FYNNEI. CDR3: CASSGLAGGIPYEQYF. In DNA form, the CDR3 reads TGTGCCAGCAGCGGACTAGCGGGAGGTATCCCCTACGAGCAGTACTTC. Full variable domain (rest looked up from reference TRBV2 and TRBJ2-7): EPEVTQTPSHQVTQMGQEVILRCVPISNHLYFYWYRQILGQKVEFLVSFYNNEISEKSEIFDDQFSVERPDGSNFTLKIRSTKLEDSAMYFCASSGLAGGIPYEQYFGPGTRLTVT.